This T cell receptor (beta chain) was obtained from a study of blood T cells in healthy people across ages. General study findings and limits: Without sorted subsets, naive and antigen-experienced compartments could not be conclusively compared. Relative to aged donors, long-lived donors carried more naive CD4+ cells and displayed higher diversity.

PCR was performed a second time for about 7 to 12 cycles using a sample-barcoded 5' primer and a J-beta primer mix. Template switching added a 12-random-nucleotide identifier to every cDNA molecule. One entry per CDR3 protein results from TCRdb running MiXCR on the 5' RACE reads. The table lists about 1.6 million distinct CDR3 sequences, 34% of them singletons. The CDR3 extends over 15 amino acids. Trimming shortened V by 5 bases and J by 0 bases, and 11 bases separated the two germline ends. CDR1 MDHEN and CDR2 SYDVKM come from the germline V gene. About this clonotype: Its antigen is currently unknown.

The TCR sequence derives from a woman in her thirties in good health. The sample comprised blood. The J gene is TRBJ2-1, the V gene TRBV28; D uncertain. The CDR3 DNA follows: TGTGCCAGCAGTCCCTCCGTCCTCTCCTACAATGAGCAGTTCTTC. Its protein product is CASSPSVLSYNEQFF. Full variable domain (missing parts from reference TRBV28 and TRBJ2-1): DVKVTQSSRYLVKRTGEKVFLECVQDMDHENMFWYRQDPGLGLRLIYFSYDVKMKEKGDIPEGYSVSREKKERFSLILESASTNQTSMYLCASSPSVLSYNEQFFGPGTRLTVL.